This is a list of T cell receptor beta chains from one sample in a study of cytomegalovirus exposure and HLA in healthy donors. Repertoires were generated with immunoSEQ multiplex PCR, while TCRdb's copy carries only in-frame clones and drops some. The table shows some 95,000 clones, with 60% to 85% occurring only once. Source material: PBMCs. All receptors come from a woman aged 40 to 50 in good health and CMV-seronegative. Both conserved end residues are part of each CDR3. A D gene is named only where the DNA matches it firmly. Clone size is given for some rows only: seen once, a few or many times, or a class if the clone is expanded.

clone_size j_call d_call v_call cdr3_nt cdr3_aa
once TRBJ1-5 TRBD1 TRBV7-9 TGTGCCAGCAGCTTGGAAGGGGGCCAGCCCCAGCATTTT CASSLEGGQPQHF
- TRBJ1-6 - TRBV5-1 TGCGCCAGCAGCTTGGTGGCAGGGAATAATTCACCCCTCCACTTT CASSLVAGNNSPLHF
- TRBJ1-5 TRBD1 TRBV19 TGTGCCAGTAGTATATCCCAGGCAGGGGGGCCCCAGCATTTT CASSISQAGGPQHF
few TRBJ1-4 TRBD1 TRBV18 TGTGCCAGCTCAGAAACACAGGGGACTAATGAAAAACTGTTTTTT CASSETQGTNEKLFF
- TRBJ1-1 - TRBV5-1 TGCGCCAGCAGCTTACAACCGGGACACGCGAACACTGAAGCTTTCTTT CASSLQPGHANTEAFF
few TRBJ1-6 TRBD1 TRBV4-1 TGCGCCAGCAGCCGTTTCCAACCCGGGACAGGGGGCTATTCACCCCTCCACTTT CASSRFQPGTGGYSPLHF
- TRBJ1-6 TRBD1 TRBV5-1 TGCGCCAGCAGCTCGATCTTAACCGGGACAGCTTATTCACCCCTCCACTTT CASSSILTGTAYSPLHF
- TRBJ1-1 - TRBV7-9 TGTGCCAGCAGTGTCACAGGGAAGTACGACACTGAAGCTTTCTTT CASSVTGKYDTEAFF
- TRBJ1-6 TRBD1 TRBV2 TGTGCCAGCACCCAAAAGCGGACAGGGAATTCACCCCTCCACTTT CASTQKRTGNSPLHF
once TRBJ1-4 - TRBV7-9 TGTGCCAGCAGCTCGTTACGGGGGGATGAAAAACTGTTTTTT CASSSLRGDEKLFF
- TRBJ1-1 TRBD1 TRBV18 TGTGCCAGCTCACCACCCCACAGGGGGGCTGACACTGAAGCTTTCTTT CASSPPHRGADTEAFF
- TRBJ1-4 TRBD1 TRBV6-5 TGTGCCAGCAGTTACTCCGGGACAGGCGGCGAAAAACTGTTTTTT CASSYSGTGGEKLFF
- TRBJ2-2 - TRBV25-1 TGTGCGAGCTCGCGTGGCACCGGGGAGCTGTTTTTT CASSRGTGELFF
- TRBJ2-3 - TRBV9 TGTGCCAGCAGCGTAGATGTGGGGGGAGATACGCAGTATTTT CASSVDVGGDTQYF
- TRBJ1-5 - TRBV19 TGTGCCAGTAGTATAGATCGAGGTCAGCCCCAGCATTTT CASSIDRGQPQHF
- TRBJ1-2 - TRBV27 TGTGCCAGCAAAACCTCAACAGGGACGGCCTTTCGTGGCTACACCTTC CASKTSTGTAFRGYTF
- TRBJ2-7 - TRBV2 TGTGCCAGCTCCTACTCCTACGAGCAGTACTTC CASSYSYEQYF
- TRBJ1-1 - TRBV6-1 TGTGCCAGTCAAAAAGGGGCAGTAAACACTGAAGCTTTCTTT CASQKGAVNTEAFF
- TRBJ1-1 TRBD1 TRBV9 TGTGCCAGCAGCGTAGTCCCAGGGGGCGTCACTGAAGCTTTCTTT CASSVVPGGVTEAFF
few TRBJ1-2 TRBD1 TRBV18 TGTGCCAGCTCACCGGACAGGGGCTTTGGCTACACCTTC CASSPDRGFGYTF
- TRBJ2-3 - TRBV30 TGTGCCTGGAGCCAGGACCGGGGGGATACGCAGTATTTT CAWSQDRGDTQYF
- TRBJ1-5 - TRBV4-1 TGCGCCAGTAGCGCCTCCGGGGACTATAGCAATCAGCCCCAGCATTTT CASSASGDYSNQPQHF
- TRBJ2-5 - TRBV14 TGTGCCAGCAGCCAACCGGGACTGGGGAAGACCCAGTACTTC CASSQPGLGKTQYF
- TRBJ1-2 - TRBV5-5 TGTGCCAGCAGCCAACGACACGTGGGTGGCTACACCTTC CASSQRHVGGYTF